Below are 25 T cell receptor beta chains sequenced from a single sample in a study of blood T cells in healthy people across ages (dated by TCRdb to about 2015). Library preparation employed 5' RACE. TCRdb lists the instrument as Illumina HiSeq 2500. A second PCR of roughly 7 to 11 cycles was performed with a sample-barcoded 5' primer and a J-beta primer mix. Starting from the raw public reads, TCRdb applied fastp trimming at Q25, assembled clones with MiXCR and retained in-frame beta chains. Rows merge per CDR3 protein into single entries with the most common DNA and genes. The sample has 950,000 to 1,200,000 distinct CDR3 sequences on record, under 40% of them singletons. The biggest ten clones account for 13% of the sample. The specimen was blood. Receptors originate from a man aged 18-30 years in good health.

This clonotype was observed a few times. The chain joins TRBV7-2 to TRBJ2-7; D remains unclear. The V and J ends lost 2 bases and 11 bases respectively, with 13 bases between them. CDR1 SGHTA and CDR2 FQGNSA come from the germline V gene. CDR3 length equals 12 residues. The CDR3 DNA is TGTGCCAGCAGCTTAAGCAGGAGAGGAAAGTACTTC. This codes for CASSLSRRGKYF. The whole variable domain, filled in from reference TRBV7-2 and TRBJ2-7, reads GAGVSQSPSNKVTEKGKDVELRCDPISGHTALYWYRQSLGQGLEFLIYFQGNSAPDKSGLPSDRFSAERTGGSVSTLTIQRTQQEDSAVYLCASSLSRRGKYFGPGTRLTVT.

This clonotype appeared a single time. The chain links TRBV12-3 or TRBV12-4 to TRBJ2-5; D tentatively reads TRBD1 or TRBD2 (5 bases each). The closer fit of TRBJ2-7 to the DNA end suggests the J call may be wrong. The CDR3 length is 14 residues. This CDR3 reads CASSLEYWGNEQYF. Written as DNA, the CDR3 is TGTGCCAGCAGTTTAGAGTACTGGGGGAACGAGCAGTACTTC.

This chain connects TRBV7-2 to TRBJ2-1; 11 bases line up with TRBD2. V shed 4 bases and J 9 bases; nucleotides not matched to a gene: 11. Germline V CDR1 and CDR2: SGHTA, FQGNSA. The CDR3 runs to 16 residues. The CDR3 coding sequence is TGTGCCAGCAGCTCAAGTAGCGGGGGGGCGAGTTTTGAGCAGTTCTTC. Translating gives CASSSSSGGASFEQFF.

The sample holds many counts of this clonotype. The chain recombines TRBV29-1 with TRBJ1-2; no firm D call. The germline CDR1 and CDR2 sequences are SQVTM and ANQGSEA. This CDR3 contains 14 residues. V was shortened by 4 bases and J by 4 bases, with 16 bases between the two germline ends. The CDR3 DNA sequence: TGCAGCGTTGTTGCTACAAGGGATATCTATGGCTACACCTTC. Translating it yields CSVVATRDIYGYTF.

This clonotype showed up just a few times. The CDR3 loop is CAIRSGTGITGELFF. The CDR3 DNA sequence: TGTGCCATCAGATCCGGGACAGGGATCACCGGGGAGCTGTTTTTT. The chain combines TRBV10-3 with TRBJ2-2, with 9 nucleotides matching TRBD1. The trim removed 6 bases at V and 4 bases at J, leaving 6 bases unmatched. Germline V lookup: CDR1 ENHRY, CDR2 SYGVKD. This CDR3 is 15 amino acids long.

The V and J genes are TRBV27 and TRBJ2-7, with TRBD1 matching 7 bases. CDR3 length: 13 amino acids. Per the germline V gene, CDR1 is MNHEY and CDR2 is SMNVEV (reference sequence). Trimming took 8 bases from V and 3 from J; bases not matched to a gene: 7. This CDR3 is CASSTGADYEQYF. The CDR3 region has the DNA TGTGCCAGCTCTACAGGGGCCGACTACGAGCAGTACTTC.

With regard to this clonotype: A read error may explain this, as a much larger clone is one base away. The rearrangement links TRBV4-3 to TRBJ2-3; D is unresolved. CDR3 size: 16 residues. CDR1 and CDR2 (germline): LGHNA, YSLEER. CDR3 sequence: CASSQDSGRDTDAQYF. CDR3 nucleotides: TGCGCCAGCAGCCAAGATTCCGGCAGAGACACAGATGCGCAGTATTTT.

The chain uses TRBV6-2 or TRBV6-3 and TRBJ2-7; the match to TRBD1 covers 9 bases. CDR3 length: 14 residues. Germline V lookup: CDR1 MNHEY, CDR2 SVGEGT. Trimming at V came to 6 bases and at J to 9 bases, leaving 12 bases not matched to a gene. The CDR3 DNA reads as TGTGCCAGCAGCCGGGGACAGGGTGGACTTGTGCAGTACTTC. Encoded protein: CASSRGQGGLVQYF.

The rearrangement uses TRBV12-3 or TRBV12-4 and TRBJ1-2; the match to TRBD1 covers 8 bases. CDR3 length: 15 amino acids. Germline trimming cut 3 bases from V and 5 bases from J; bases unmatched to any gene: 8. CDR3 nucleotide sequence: TGTGCCAGCAGTTTGGGCCAGGGGGCAATATATGGCTACACCTTC. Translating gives CASSLGQGAIYGYTF.

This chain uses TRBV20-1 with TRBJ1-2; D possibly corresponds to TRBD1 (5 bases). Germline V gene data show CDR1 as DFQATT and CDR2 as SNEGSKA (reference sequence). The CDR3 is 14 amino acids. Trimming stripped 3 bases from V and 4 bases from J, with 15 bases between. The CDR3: CSARPQRGPYGYTF. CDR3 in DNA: TGCAGTGCTAGGCCACAAAGGGGCCCCTATGGCTACACCTTC.

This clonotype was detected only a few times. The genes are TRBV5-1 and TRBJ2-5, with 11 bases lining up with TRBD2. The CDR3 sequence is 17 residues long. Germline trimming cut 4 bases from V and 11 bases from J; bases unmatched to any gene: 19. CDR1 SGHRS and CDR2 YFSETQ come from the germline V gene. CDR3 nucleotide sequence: TGCGCCAGCAGCACCCGTATTAGCGGGGGGGCGGATAATGAGCAGTACTTC. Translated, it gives CASSTRISGGADNEQYF.

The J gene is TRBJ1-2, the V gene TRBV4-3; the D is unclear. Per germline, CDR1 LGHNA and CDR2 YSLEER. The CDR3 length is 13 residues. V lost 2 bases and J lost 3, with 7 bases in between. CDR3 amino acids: CASSQQVHYGYTF. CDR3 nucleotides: TGCGCCAGCAGCCAACAGGTCCACTATGGCTACACCTTC.

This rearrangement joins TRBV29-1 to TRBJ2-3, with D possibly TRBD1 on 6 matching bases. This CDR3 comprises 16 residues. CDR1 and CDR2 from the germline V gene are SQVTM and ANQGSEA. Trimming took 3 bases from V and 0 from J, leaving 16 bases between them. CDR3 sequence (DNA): TGCAGCGTTGATACCCCGACAGGACCTAGCACAGATACGCAGTATTTT. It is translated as CSVDTPTGPSTDTQYF.

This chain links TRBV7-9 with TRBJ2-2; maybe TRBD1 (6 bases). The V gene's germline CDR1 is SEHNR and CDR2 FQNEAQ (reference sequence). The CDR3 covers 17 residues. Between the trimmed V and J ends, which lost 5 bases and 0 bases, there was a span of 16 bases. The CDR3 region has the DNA TGTGCCAGCAGCCTCTCTGACAGGCCCACGAACACCGGGGAGCTGTTTTTT. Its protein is CASSLSDRPTNTGELFF. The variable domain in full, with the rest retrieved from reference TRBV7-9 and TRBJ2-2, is DTGVSQNPRHKITKRGQNVTFRCDPISEHNRLYWYRQTLGQGPEFLTYFQNEAQLEKSRLLSDRFSAERPKGSFSTLEIQRTEQGDSAMYLCASSLSDRPTNTGELFFGEGSRLTVL.

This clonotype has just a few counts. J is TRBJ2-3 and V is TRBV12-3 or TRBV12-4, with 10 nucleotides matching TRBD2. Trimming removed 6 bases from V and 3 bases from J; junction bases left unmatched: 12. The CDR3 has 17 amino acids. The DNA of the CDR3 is TGTGCCAGCAGCTCCACCGCAAGCGGGGGGGTAACAGATACGCAGTATTTT. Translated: CASSSTASGGVTDTQYF.

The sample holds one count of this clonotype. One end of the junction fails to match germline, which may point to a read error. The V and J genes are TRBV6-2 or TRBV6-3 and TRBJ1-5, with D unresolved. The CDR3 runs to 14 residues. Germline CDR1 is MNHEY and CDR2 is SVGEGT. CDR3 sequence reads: CARSYLGPNQPQHF. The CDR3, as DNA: TGTGCCCGCAGTTACCTCGGACCTAATCAGCCCCAGCATTTT.

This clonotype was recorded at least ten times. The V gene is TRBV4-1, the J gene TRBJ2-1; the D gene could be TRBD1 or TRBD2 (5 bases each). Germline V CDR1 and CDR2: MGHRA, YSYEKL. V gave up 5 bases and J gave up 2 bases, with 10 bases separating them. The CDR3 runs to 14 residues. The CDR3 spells CASSGGPTYNEQFF. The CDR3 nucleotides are TGCGCCAGCAGCGGGGGACCTACCTACAATGAGCAGTTCTTC.

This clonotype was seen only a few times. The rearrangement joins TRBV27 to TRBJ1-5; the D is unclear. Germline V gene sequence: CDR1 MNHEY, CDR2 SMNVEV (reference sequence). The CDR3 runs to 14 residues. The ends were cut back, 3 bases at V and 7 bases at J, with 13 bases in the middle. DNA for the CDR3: TGTGCCAGCAGTTTCCGTATGGGAAGGCAGCCCCAGCATTTT. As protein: CASSFRMGRQPQHF.

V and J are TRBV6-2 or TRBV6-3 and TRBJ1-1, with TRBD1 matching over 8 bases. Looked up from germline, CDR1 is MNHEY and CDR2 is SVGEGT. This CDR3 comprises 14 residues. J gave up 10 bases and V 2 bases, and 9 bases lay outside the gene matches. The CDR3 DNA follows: TGTGCCAGCAGTTACACCAGGGGGCTGATGGGAGCTTTCTTT. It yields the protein CASSYTRGLMGAFF.

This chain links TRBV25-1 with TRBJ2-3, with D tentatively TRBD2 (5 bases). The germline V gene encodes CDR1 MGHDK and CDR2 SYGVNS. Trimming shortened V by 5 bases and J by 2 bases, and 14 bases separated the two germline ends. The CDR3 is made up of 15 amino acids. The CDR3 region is CASSSTGKYTDTQYF. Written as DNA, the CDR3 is TGTGCCAGCAGTTCGACGGGGAAGTACACAGATACGCAGTATTTT.

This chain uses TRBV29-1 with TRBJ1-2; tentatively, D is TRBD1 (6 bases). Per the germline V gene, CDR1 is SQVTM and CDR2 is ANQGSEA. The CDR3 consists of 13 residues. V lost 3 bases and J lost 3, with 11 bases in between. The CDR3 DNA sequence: TGCAGCGTTGAGGACAGAAGCTACTATGGCTACACCTTC. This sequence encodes CSVEDRSYYGYTF.

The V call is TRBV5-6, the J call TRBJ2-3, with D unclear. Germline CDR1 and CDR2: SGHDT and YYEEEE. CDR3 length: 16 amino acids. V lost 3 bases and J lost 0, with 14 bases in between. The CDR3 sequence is CASSSPQSSSTDTQYF. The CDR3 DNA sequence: TGTGCCAGCAGCTCCCCACAGTCTTCTAGCACAGATACGCAGTATTTT.

DNA of the CDR3: TGTGCCAGCATTGACAGGGTTTACGAGCAGTACTTC. Translated: CASIDRVYEQYF. The rearrangement links TRBV2 to TRBJ2-7; TRBD1 agrees at 7 bases. The CDR3 loop spans 12 amino acids. Germline V lookup: CDR1 SNHLY, CDR2 FYNNEI. Unmatched junction bases numbered 4, after V lost 7 bases and J lost 4 bases.

The CDR3 loop reads CASSGKTGPLEQIGTEQFF. For the CDR3, the DNA is TGTGCCAGCAGCGGGAAAACCGGGCCACTGGAACAAATTGGAACTGAGCAGTTCTTC. The chain links TRBV9 to TRBJ2-1; D is ambiguous. V lost 3 bases and J 9 bases, leaving 31 bases between the germline ends. The germline V gene has CDR1 SGDLS and CDR2 YYNGEE. The CDR3 covers 19 residues.

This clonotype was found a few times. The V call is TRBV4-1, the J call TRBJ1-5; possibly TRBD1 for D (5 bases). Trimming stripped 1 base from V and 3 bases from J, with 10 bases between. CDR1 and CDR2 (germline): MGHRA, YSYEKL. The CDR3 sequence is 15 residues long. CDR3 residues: CASSQVGGYNQPQHF. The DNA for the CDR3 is TGCGCCAGCAGCCAAGTCGGGGGGTACAATCAGCCCCAGCATTTT.